The 15 T cell receptor beta chains given below trace back to one sample, sequenced in a study of blood T cell repertoires in COVID-19. The protocol was immunoSEQ multiplex PCR, while the TCRdb copy is restricted to in-frame clones and leaves out a portion. This table has some 100,000 clones, roughly 90% appearing once. The sequenced sample consisted of peripheral blood. These receptors came from a man between 65 and 79 years old who had recovered from COVID-19.

The chain recombines TRBV6-2 or TRBV6-3 with TRBJ1-5; D remains ambiguous. Germline loops: CDR1 MNHEY, CDR2 SVGEGT. The V end was cut by 7 bases, the J end by 3 bases, with 13 bases between. The CDR3 has 14 residues. CDR3 coding DNA: TGTGCCAGCACCCCCTGGCAGTTCAATCAGCCCCAGCATTTT. It yields the protein CASTPWQFNQPQHF.

J is TRBJ1-1 and V is TRBV6-5; a weak D match, TRBD1 (6 bases). Trimming stripped 6 bases from V and 6 bases from J, with 14 bases between. Germline-derived CDR1 and CDR2 are MNHEY and SVGAGI. The CDR3 extends over 13 amino acids. CDR3 sequence reads: CASSHPGAAEAFF. The DNA of the CDR3 is TGTGCCAGCAGCCACCCAGGGGCTGCTGAAGCTTTCTTT.

The V and J genes are TRBV28 and TRBJ2-7; 7 positions agree with TRBD1. This CDR3 contains 14 residues. Per germline, CDR1 MDHEN and CDR2 SYDVKM. V was clipped by 6 bases and J by 3 bases; unmatched bases: 8. CDR3 bases: TGTGCCAGCAGACCGGGACAGAGCATCTACGAGCAGTACTTC. As protein: CASRPGQSIYEQYF.

This chain joins TRBV19 and TRBJ1-2; TRBD1 matches 10 bases. V gave up 4 bases and J gave up 8 bases; unmatched junction bases: 10. CDR1 is LNHDA, CDR2 SQIVND, per germline (reference sequence). The CDR3 spans 15 residues. The CDR3: CASSTRGQGIRGYTF. The CDR3, as DNA: TGTGCCAGTAGTACGAGGGGACAGGGGATACGGGGCTACACCTTC.

The chain links TRBV5-5 to TRBJ2-7; 10 nucleotides agree with TRBD1. This CDR3 is built from 14 residues. CDR1 is SGHKS and CDR2 is YYEKEE in the germline V gene (reference sequence). V shed 5 bases, J shed 3 bases, and the junction held 5 bases outside the gene matches. CDR3 protein: CASRPGTGDYEQYF. The CDR3 DNA reads as TGTGCCAGCAGACCCGGGACAGGGGACTACGAGCAGTACTTC.

The chain links TRBV5-1 to TRBJ2-3; the match to TRBD1 covers 12 bases. Germline V gene lookup returns CDR1 SGHRS and CDR2 YFSETQ. The CDR3 is 21 residues long. The ends lost 1 base at V and 0 bases at J; junction bases unmatched: 15. CDR3: CASSLTLPGQGAPLSTDTQYF. The CDR3 nucleotides read TGCGCCAGCAGCTTGACCCTTCCGGGACAGGGGGCCCCACTTAGCACAGATACGCAGTATTTT.

This clone occurred a few times. The chain carries TRBV12-3 or TRBV12-4 and TRBJ1-5; the D gene is possibly TRBD1 (6 bases). Trimming shortened V by 6 bases and J by 7 bases, and 13 bases separated the two germline ends. The CDR3 spans 13 residues. The CDR3 DNA follows: TGTGCCAGCAGCCAGGGGCTGCGGCAGCCCCAGCATTTT. This encodes CASSQGLRQPQHF.

The chain has TRBV2 and TRBJ2-5; TRBD1 might be the D (6 bases). From germline, CDR1 is SNHLY and CDR2 FYNNEI. The CDR3 has 13 amino acids. V shed 2 bases and J shed 5 bases, with 9 bases lying between them. The CDR3 bases are TGTGCCAGCAGTGAACACAGGGTCGAGACCCAGTACTTC. Protein sequence: CASSEHRVETQYF.

The J gene is TRBJ2-5, the V gene TRBV5-1; the match to TRBD1 covers 8 bases. Germline-derived CDR1 and CDR2 are SGHRS and YFSETQ. Germline trimming cut 3 bases from V and 5 bases from J; bases unmatched to any gene: 6. The CDR3 sequence is 14 residues long. CDR3 amino acids: CASSSQGQVETQYF. The CDR3 DNA reads TGCGCCAGCAGCTCGCAGGGACAGGTGGAGACCCAGTACTTC.

The V gene is TRBV5-1, the J gene TRBJ2-1; TRBD1 matches 10 bases. Germline-derived CDR1 and CDR2 are SGHRS and YFSETQ. Trimming at V came to 4 bases and at J to 0 bases, leaving 16 bases not matched to a gene. This CDR3 has 20 residues. CDR3 residues: CASSLRGQGYGQSSYNEQFF. CDR3 in DNA: TGCGCCAGCAGCCTAAGGGGACAGGGGTACGGACAAAGCTCCTACAATGAGCAGTTCTTC. The complete variable domain, with remaining parts taken from reference TRBV5-1 and TRBJ2-1, reads KAGVTQTPRYLIKTRGQQVTLSCSPISGHRSVSWYQQTPGQGLQFLFEYFSETQRNKGNFPGRFSGRQFSNSRSEMNVSTLELGDSALYLCASSLRGQGYGQSSYNEQFFGPGTRLTVL.

This clone was seen a few times. J is TRBJ1-5 and V is TRBV19, with 10 bases fitting TRBD1. CDR1 and CDR2 (germline): LNHDA, SQIVND (reference sequence). The CDR3 spans 13 residues. Losses at the gene ends were 11 bases for V and 7 bases for J; bases not matched to a gene: 8. CDR3 DNA sequence: TGTGCCGTGGGGGGGACAGGGGAACAGCCCCAGCATTTT. Its protein is CAVGGTGEQPQHF.

The chain has TRBV11-2 and TRBJ1-3; TRBD1 might be the D (5 bases). CDR1 SGHAT and CDR2 FQNNGV come from the germline V gene. Trimming removed 3 bases from V and 0 bases from J, with 12 bases in between. The CDR3 sequence is 16 residues long. The CDR3 protein is CASSFLAGTSGNTIYF. The CDR3 DNA reads as TGTGCCAGCAGCTTTTTGGCGGGGACCTCTGGAAACACCATATATTTT.

The rearrangement links TRBV5-4 to TRBJ2-6; possible D gene TRBD1, 6 bases. CDR3 size: 14 residues. The V gene lost 4 bases and the J gene lost 4 bases, with 9 bases spanning the gap. Germline V gives CDR1 SGHNT, CDR2 YYREEE (reference sequence). CDR3 in DNA: TGTGCCAGCAGCCGGACAGCAGGGGCCAACGTCCTGACTTTC. It yields the protein CASSRTAGANVLTF.

The V gene is TRBV5-4, the J gene TRBJ1-5; 9 bases match TRBD1. V lost 4 bases, J lost 3 bases, and 8 bases stayed unmatched. This CDR3 is 16 amino acids long. Germline V gene data show CDR1 as SGHNT and CDR2 as YYREEE (reference sequence). The CDR3 DNA reads TGTGCCAGCAGCGTCGGGACAGGGAGAGACAATCAGCCCCAGCATTTT. This gives the protein CASSVGTGRDNQPQHF.

The chain is built from TRBV29-1 and TRBJ2-2; maybe TRBD1 (5 bases). This CDR3 is 14 amino acids long. Per the germline V gene, CDR1 is SQVTM and CDR2 is ANQGSEA. The germline V and J ends were trimmed by 4 bases and 7 bases, with 16 bases remaining between them. CDR3 nucleotide sequence: TGCAGCGTTGTTTCCAGGGCGATAGGCGGGGAGCTGTTTTTT. As protein: CSVVSRAIGGELFF.